Given below is one T cell receptor beta chain in context. Its antigen is as yet unknown. This entry belongs to a study of CD8 T cells in ankylosing spondylitis. General study findings and limits: Past studies reported some motif variants in reactive arthritis synovial fluid and blood. Reportedly, disease-linked clones are significantly enriched in ankylosing spondylitis patients' matched synovial fluid. Within ankylosing spondylitis blood, a TCR beta motif made up of eight or nine highly homologous variants appeared to be characteristic.

CDR1 and CDR2 from the germline V gene are LGHDT and YNNKEL (reference sequence). This CDR3 is built from 15 residues. With V trimmed by 1 base and J by 6 bases, 0 bases remained unmatched. Generation of TCR beta libraries employed quantitative 5'-RACE incorporating molecular barcodes. TCRdb used MiXCR to reprocess the 5' RACE reads, holding one entry per CDR3 protein. The sample contains about 390,000 distinct CDR3 sequences, around 24% of which appear only once. The source of this sequence is a male donor with ankylosing spondylitis. The chain uses TRBV3-1 and TRBJ1-6; 10 positions match TRBD1. Sample: blood, either unsorted or a sorted T cell fraction (not recorded which). CDR3 DNA: TGTGCCAGCAGCCAAGGGACAGGGGGTAATTCACCCCTCCACTTT. Residues: CASSQGTGGNSPLHF. The whole variable domain, remainder taken from reference TRBV3-1 and TRBJ1-6, is DTAVSQTPKYLVTQMGNDKSIKCEQNLGHDTMYWYKQDSKKFLKIMFSYNNKELIINETVPNRFSPKSPDKAHLNLHINSLELGDSAVYFCASSQGTGGNSPLHFGNGTRLTVT.